One and the same sample provided the 26 T cell receptor beta chains below, sequenced in a study of patients and donors after allogeneic stem cell transplantation. TCRdb fed the RT-PCR reads into MiXCR, producing one record per CDR3 protein. This sample has hundreds of thousands of distinct CDR3 sequences, with 14% found just once. The sequenced material came from blood, either unsorted or a sorted T cell fraction (not recorded which). Receptor source: a human donor who was either an allogeneic HSCT recipient or a stem cell or donor lymphocyte infusion donor (not recorded which). It is not recorded whose cells these are; they may come from a transplant donor.

This clonotype was counted only a few times. The chain couples TRBV11-2 to TRBJ2-1; 9 bases fit TRBD1. Germline lookup yields CDR1 SGHAT and CDR2 FQNNGV. This CDR3 contains 13 residues. After removal of 1 base from V and 9 bases from J, the junction contained 1 base not matched to a gene. CDR3 region: CASSLGTGAEQFF. The CDR3 DNA sequence: TGTGCCAGCAGCTTAGGGACAGGGGCTGAGCAGTTCTTC.

The gene calls are TRBV10-3 and TRBJ2-1, with 10 bases lining up with TRBD2. This CDR3 is 17 amino acids long. The junction had 9 bases not matched to a gene; V was cut back by 3 bases and J by 4 bases. The germline gives CDR1 ENHRY, CDR2 SYGVKD. The chain's CDR3 is CAISEFLAGETYNEQFF. The CDR3 region has the DNA TGTGCCATCAGTGAATTCCTAGCGGGGGAGACATACAATGAGCAGTTCTTC.

This clonotype showed up just a few times. This chain links TRBV4-2 with TRBJ2-1; 7 bases agree with TRBD1. Germline CDR1 reads LGHNA; CDR2 reads YNFKEQ. J lost 2 bases, V lost 11 bases, and 6 bases had no gene match. This CDR3 region has 13 residues. The CDR3 sequence is CAATGVPYNEQFF. The CDR3 bases are TGTGCCGCTACAGGGGTGCCCTACAATGAGCAGTTCTTC.

This clonotype was counted at least ten times. V gene TRBV5-1 combines with J gene TRBJ2-7, with D tentatively TRBD1 or TRBD2 (5 bases each). Germline V lookup: CDR1 SGHRS, CDR2 YFSETQ. V dropped 3 bases and J dropped 7 bases, with 11 bases sitting between them. The CDR3 is made up of 12 amino acids. The CDR3 loop is CASSYGTGEQYF. The DNA of the CDR3 is TGCGCCAGCAGCTACGGGACGGGGGAGCAGTACTTC.

This clonotype has just a few counts. CDR3 loop: CSVEEGGAGELFF. The CDR3 DNA sequence: TGCAGCGTTGAAGAGGGGGGTGCCGGGGAGCTGTTTTTT. The chain recombines TRBV29-1 with TRBJ2-2, with D possibly matching TRBD2 (6 bases). V lost 0 bases and J lost 6, with 8 bases in between. Germline V gene data show CDR1 as SQVTM and CDR2 as ANQGSEA. CDR3 length: 13 residues.

The V gene is TRBV30, the J gene TRBJ2-6; tentatively, D is TRBD2 (5 bases). V lost 8 bases and J 4 bases, leaving 12 bases between the germline ends. This CDR3 comprises 13 residues. Germline CDR1 is GTSNPN and CDR2 is SVGIG (reference sequence). The chain's CDR3 is CATGMKGANVLTF. In DNA, the CDR3 is TGTGCCACCGGGATGAAGGGGGCCAACGTCCTGACTTTC.

This clonotype was seen more than once but under ten times. V is TRBV10-3 and J is TRBJ2-3, with D possibly being TRBD2 (6 bases). V lost 3 bases, J lost 10 bases, and 11 bases lay in between. In germline, CDR1 is ENHRY, CDR2 SYGVKD. This CDR3 has 12 amino acids. The CDR3 sequence: CAISEGGGAQYF. CDR3 coding DNA: TGTGCCATCAGTGAAGGAGGCGGGGCGCAGTATTTT.

A note on this clonotype: A clone one base away is much larger, so this may be a read error. The gene calls are TRBV5-6 and TRBJ1-2, with 8 bases that match TRBD1. The CDR3 runs to 15 residues. Germline assignment: CDR1 SGHDT and CDR2 YYEEEE. CDR3 bases: TGTGCCAGCATACTAGGGGCAGGGGGCGCATATGGCTACATCTTC. Translating gives CASILGAGGAYGYIF.

This clonotype was seen repeatedly, ten times or more. V is TRBV4-2 and J is TRBJ2-1; 7 bases align to TRBD1. V was pared by 1 base and J by 5 bases, with 5 bases of the junction left unmatched. The CDR3 sequence is 15 residues long. The V gene's germline CDR1 is LGHNA and CDR2 YNFKEQ. CDR3 DNA: TGTGCCAGCAGCCAAGGGGAAGGGACAGACAATGAGCAGTTCTTC. Amino acids: CASSQGEGTDNEQFF.

The chain is built from TRBV5-6 and TRBJ1-5; 8 nucleotides line up with TRBD1. The CDR3 runs to 14 residues. Germline trimming cut 4 bases from V and 5 bases from J; bases unmatched to any gene: 5. The germline V gene encodes CDR1 SGHDT and CDR2 YYEEEE. This CDR3 reads CASSRTGRDQPQHF. CDR3 bases: TGTGCCAGCAGCCGGACAGGGCGGGATCAGCCCCAGCATTTT.

The CDR3 bases are TGCGCCAGCAGCTTGGAGATCGATTTTAGGGCTTTCTTT. Its protein product is CASSLEIDFRAFF. J is TRBJ1-1 and V is TRBV5-1; D is undetermined. The CDR3 totals 13 residues. CDR1 is SGHRS and CDR2 is YFSETQ in the germline V gene. Trimming left V 0 bases short and J 11 bases short, with 14 bases between.

The V call is TRBV6-2 or TRBV6-3, the J call TRBJ2-3; 11 bases are shared with TRBD2. Trimming cost V 6 bases and J 1 base; bases outside gene matches: 3. The CDR3 is made up of 15 amino acids. CDR1 MNHEY and CDR2 SVGEGT come from the germline V gene. CDR3 in DNA: TGTGCCAGCAGATTGACTAGCGGGGGCACAGATACGCAGTATTTT. This translates into CASRLTSGGTDTQYF.

This clonotype came up a few times. V usage is TRBV24-1 and J usage is TRBJ2-1; 10 bases line up with TRBD2. The CDR3 spans 17 residues. Germline CDR1 is KGHDR and CDR2 is SFDVKD. With V trimmed by 5 bases and J by 2 bases, 8 bases remained unmatched. CDR3 coding DNA: TGTGCCACCAGTGGACTCACTAGCGGGGCTACCTACAATGAGCAGTTCTTC. This codes for CATSGLTSGATYNEQFF.

This clonotype was seen at least ten times. CDR3 sequence reads: CATGMGGETQYF. In DNA form, the CDR3 reads TGTGCCACCGGAATGGGGGGAGAGACCCAGTACTTC. The chain links TRBV24-1 to TRBJ2-5; D perhaps matches TRBD2 (6 bases). Germline CDR1 is KGHDR and CDR2 is SFDVKD. The CDR3 consists of 12 residues. Trimming removed 9 bases from V and 4 bases from J, with 11 bases in between.

The V and J genes are TRBV20-1 and TRBJ2-5; 7 positions match TRBD1. The J segment lost 4 bases and the V segment lost 4 bases, leaving 6 bases of the junction unmatched. Per germline, CDR1 DFQATT and CDR2 SNEGSKA (reference sequence). The CDR3 covers 13 residues. CDR3 sequence reads: CSATWTGGETQYF. CDR3 bases: TGCAGTGCTACCTGGACAGGCGGAGAGACCCAGTACTTC.

The J gene is TRBJ2-7, the V gene TRBV5-1; 14 bases map to TRBD2. The length of the CDR3 is 17 residues. Germline V CDR1 and CDR2: SGHRS, YFSETQ. The ends lost 4 bases at V and 0 bases at J; junction bases unmatched: 6. CDR3 residues: CASSPGLAGATSYEQYF. The CDR3 DNA reads as TGCGCCAGCAGCCCGGGACTAGCGGGGGCCACCTCCTACGAGCAGTACTTC.

The chain joins TRBV25-1 to TRBJ2-3, with 8 bases lining up with TRBD2. CDR3 size: 15 residues. Germline CDR1 is MGHDK and CDR2 is SYGVNS. V lost 7 bases, J lost 4 bases, and 10 bases stayed unmatched. The CDR3 nucleotides read TGTGCCAGCATGGGGGCCGGGGGGGCCTCAGATACGCAGTATTTT. Residues: CASMGAGGASDTQYF.

The V and J genes are TRBV5-6 and TRBJ1-2; no firm D call. CDR3 length: 12 amino acids. Germline values: CDR1 SGHDT, CDR2 YYEEEE. Trimming took 6 bases from V and 7 from J, leaving 13 bases between them. The CDR3 region is CASTREKTGYTF. The CDR3 DNA reads as TGTGCCAGCACCCGGGAGAAGACTGGCTACACCTTC.

The V and J genes are TRBV5-1 and TRBJ1-1; 8 bases are a match to TRBD1. CDR1 is SGHRS and CDR2 is YFSETQ in the germline V gene. J lost 2 bases, V lost 4 bases, and 4 bases had no gene match. This CDR3 has 14 amino acids. CDR3 in amino acids: CASSGTGGNTEAFF. The CDR3 region has the DNA TGCGCCAGCAGCGGCACAGGGGGTAACACTGAAGCTTTCTTT. Together with reference TRBV5-1 and TRBJ1-1, the CDR3 gives the full variable domain: KAGVTQTPRYLIKTRGQQVTLSCSPISGHRSVSWYQQTPGQGLQFLFEYFSETQRNKGNFPGRFSGRQFSNSRSEMNVSTLELGDSALYLCASSGTGGNTEAFFGQGTRLTVV.

This clonotype has at least ten counts. V gene TRBV7-9 combines with J gene TRBJ1-1, with D tentatively TRBD1 (5 bases). Looked up from germline, CDR1 is SEHNR and CDR2 is FQNEAQ (reference sequence). Deletions cut 4 bases from V and 2 bases from J, with 20 bases between. CDR3 length: 17 residues. The CDR3 protein is CASSSRRLGVKNTEAFF. The CDR3 bases are TGTGCCAGCAGCTCACGCCGGCTGGGGGTGAAAAACACTGAAGCTTTCTTT.

This clonotype was counted many times. The genes are TRBV20-1 and TRBJ1-2, with D possibly matching TRBD1 (5 bases). The length of the CDR3 is 15 residues. The V end lost 6 bases, the J end lost 6 bases, and 23 bases lay between the germline ends. Germline lookup yields CDR1 DFQATT and CDR2 SNEGSKA (reference sequence). The CDR3 bases are TGCAGTGCCACTCTCAGGGTGGGAGGAGGGCATGGCTACACCTTC. Residues: CSATLRVGGGHGYTF.

This clonotype was picked up a small number of times. The rearrangement joins TRBV2 to TRBJ1-1; D may be TRBD1 (6 bases). Trimming pared 7 bases from V and 3 bases from J, leaving 12 bases between. Germline CDR1 SNHLY, CDR2 FYNNEI. This CDR3 is built from 13 residues. The CDR3, as DNA: TGTGCCAGCAAAATCGACAGGTACACTGAAGCTTTCTTT. This codes for CASKIDRYTEAFF.

In its sample, this clonotype was seen a few times. This chain connects TRBV7-2 to TRBJ2-5; TRBD1 matches at 9 bases. The germline CDR1 and CDR2 sequences are SGHTA and FQGNSA. CDR3 length equals 16 residues. The J segment lost 1 base and the V segment lost 3 bases, leaving 6 bases of the junction unmatched. The CDR3 sequence is CASSLVDRGIQETQYF. CDR3 in DNA: TGTGCCAGCAGCTTGGTGGACAGGGGCATCCAAGAGACCCAGTACTTC.

The table lists this clonotype with many counts. The chain joins TRBV5-1 to TRBJ2-1; the match to TRBD2 covers 7 bases. The V and J ends lost 4 bases and 7 bases, in that order; junction bases with no gene match: 14. This CDR3 spans 16 amino acids. The V gene's germline CDR1 is SGHRS and CDR2 YFSETQ. The CDR3 DNA follows: TGCGCCAGCAGCCCAGATATAGCGGGCCTGGGGAATGAGCAGTTCTTC. It codes for CASSPDIAGLGNEQFF.

This clonotype was detected many times. This chain connects TRBV14 to TRBJ2-5; 8 bases map to TRBD1. Per germline, CDR1 SGHDN and CDR2 FVKESK. The CDR3 is made up of 16 amino acids. J gave up 5 bases and V 3 bases, and 11 bases lay outside the gene matches. The CDR3 sequence: CASSHRRSGGGETQYF. In DNA, the CDR3 is TGTGCCAGCAGCCACAGAAGATCAGGGGGCGGGGAGACCCAGTACTTC. Combining the CDR3 with reference TRBV14 and TRBJ2-5 gives the whole variable domain EAGVTQFPSHSVIEKGQTVTLRCDPISGHDNLYWYRRVMGKEIKFLLHFVKESKQDESGMPNNRFLAERTGGTYSTLKVQPAELEDSGVYFCASSHRRSGGGETQYFGPGTRLLVL.

In this sample, this clonotype turned up many times. This chain connects TRBV20-1 to TRBJ2-7; 7 bases fit TRBD1. Germline-derived CDR1 and CDR2 are DFQATT and SNEGSKA (reference sequence). This CDR3 has 12 residues. CDR3 sequence reads: CSLGTDSYEQYF. CDR3 sequence (DNA): TGCAGCCTAGGGACAGACAGCTACGAGCAGTACTTC.